This entry describes one T cell receptor (beta chain). No DNA is shown, since the ends of the CDR3 on it are uncertain; the CDR3 is the one TCRdb lists. The record originates from a study of blood T cell repertoires in COVID-19. Study-level information: Material from acute and convalescent COVID-19 was sourced from the United States, Italy and Spain. PBMCs, B-cell-depleted T cells, or T cells were the source of the cDNA or gDNA that made up the material.

Including both end residues, the CDR3 is 13 amino acids long. Per germline, CDR1 SNHLY and CDR2 FYNNEI. Source study methods: Estimation of nucleated cell counts was performed using reference gene primer amplification. Some clones are missing from TCRdb's copy, which holds only in-frame ones; the method was immunoSEQ multiplex PCR. D and trimming were read from the DNA, whereas the V and J calls and clone size are those reported in that table. The sample includes fewer than 85,000 clones, more than 75% seen only once; the top ten take 15% to 20%. Source material: peripheral blood. This sequence joins TRBV2 and TRBJ1-2; the table's D call of TRBD1 was not tested on the DNA. This clonotype was obtained from a woman aged 80 or over with active or convalescent COVID-19. CDR3 region: CASILDTNYGYTF.